This T cell receptor beta chain emerged from a study of CD8 T cells in ankylosing spondylitis (dated by TCRdb to the late 2010s). Regarding the research as a whole: T cell receptor beta repertoires were profiled in healthy donors and ankylosing spondylitis patients so that disease-linked TCR variants could be found. The full study cohort was made up of 25 ankylosing spondylitis patients and over 90 healthy donors. Samples of peripheral blood were taken, and for ankylosing spondylitis patients, synovial fluid was collected as well.

TCRdb records Illumina HiSeq 2500 as the sequencer. TCR beta libraries were prepared by quantitative 5'-RACE with molecular barcodes. The authors' analysis ran thus. A new computational method based on a probabilistic model of VDJ rearrangement was used to identify disease-linked TCR variants. TCRdb itself trimmed the public reads at Q25 with fastp, ran MiXCR and retained productive beta chains. Under each unique CDR3 protein, matching rows form one entry showing the most common genes and DNA. The V and J calls here are based on TCRdb, not the publication. In this sample the table shows around 250,000 distinct CDR3 sequences, around 32% of which occur a single time. 4% to 5% of the sample goes to the ten largest clones. Including cysteine and phenylalanine, the CDR3 has 18 amino acids. CDR3 DNA only is kept here, 54 bases in frame from base 1. The V end gives up 4 bases and the J end 4 bases, leaving 14 bases in the junction not matched to a gene.

A note on this clonotype: Its antigen is still unknown. No much larger clonotype is one base removed from it; base qualities were not supplied.

Paper-wide results and their limitations: Significant enrichment of the disease-linked clones was reported in matched synovial fluid samples from ankylosing spondylitis patients. A CD8+ phenotype was shown by the disease-linked clones, which were found at relatively low frequencies in peripheral blood. Some motif variants had previously been reported in the synovial fluid and blood of reactive arthritis patients, which suggests shared mechanisms of disease initiation. Blood from ankylosing spondylitis patients appeared to be characterized by a TCR beta motif made up of fewer than ten highly homologous amino acid variants.

Source material: blood, either unsorted or a sorted T cell fraction (not recorded which). The chain is made from TRBV12-3 or TRBV12-4 and TRBJ2-7, and 12 bases in between align with TRBD2. The receptor's source is a male donor with ankylosing spondylitis or in good health (not recorded which). The DNA sequence reads TGTGCCAGCAGTTGCCAGACTAGCGGGGGATCATTAATTTACGAGCAGTACTTC. Translated, this gives CASSCQTSGGSLIYEQYF.